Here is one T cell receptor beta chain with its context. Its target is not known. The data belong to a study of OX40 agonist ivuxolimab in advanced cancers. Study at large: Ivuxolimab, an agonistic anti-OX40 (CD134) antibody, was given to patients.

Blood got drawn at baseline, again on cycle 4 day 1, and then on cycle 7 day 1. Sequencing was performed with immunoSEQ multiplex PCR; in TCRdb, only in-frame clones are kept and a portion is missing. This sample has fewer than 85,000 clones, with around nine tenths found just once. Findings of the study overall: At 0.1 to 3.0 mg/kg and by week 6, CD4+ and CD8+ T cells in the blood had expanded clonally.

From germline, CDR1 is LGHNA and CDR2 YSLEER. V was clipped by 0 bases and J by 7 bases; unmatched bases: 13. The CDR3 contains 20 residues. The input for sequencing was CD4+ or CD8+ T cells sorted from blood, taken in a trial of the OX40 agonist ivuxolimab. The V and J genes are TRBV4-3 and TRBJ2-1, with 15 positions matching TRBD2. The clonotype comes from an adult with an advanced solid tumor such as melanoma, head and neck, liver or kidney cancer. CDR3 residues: CASSQDSRTSGRAVLNEQFF. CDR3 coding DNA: TGCGCCAGCAGCCAAGATTCTAGGACTAGCGGGAGGGCCGTCTTGAATGAGCAGTTCTTC.